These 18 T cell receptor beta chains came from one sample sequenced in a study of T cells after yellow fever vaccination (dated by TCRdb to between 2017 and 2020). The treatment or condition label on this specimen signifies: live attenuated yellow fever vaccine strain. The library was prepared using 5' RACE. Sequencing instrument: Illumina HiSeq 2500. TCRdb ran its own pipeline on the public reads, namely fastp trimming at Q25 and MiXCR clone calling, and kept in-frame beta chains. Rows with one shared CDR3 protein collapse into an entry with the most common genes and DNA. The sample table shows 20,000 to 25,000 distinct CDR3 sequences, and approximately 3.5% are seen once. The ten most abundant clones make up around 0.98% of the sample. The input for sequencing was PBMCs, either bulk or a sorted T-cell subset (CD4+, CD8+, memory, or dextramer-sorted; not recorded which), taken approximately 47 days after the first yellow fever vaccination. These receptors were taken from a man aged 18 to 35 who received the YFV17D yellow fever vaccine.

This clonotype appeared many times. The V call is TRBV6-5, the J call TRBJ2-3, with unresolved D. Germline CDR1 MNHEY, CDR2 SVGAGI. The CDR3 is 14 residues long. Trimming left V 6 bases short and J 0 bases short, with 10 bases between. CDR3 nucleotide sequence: TGTGCCAGCAGGCGAGGCGGTAGCACAGATACGCAGTATTTT. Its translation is CASRRGGSTDTQYF.

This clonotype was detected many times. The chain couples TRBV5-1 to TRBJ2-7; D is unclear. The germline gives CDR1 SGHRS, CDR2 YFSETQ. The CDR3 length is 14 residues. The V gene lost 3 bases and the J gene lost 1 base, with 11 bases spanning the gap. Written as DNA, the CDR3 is TGCGCCAGCAGCTGGAGACCCGTATCCTACGAGCAGTACTTC. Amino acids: CASSWRPVSYEQYF.

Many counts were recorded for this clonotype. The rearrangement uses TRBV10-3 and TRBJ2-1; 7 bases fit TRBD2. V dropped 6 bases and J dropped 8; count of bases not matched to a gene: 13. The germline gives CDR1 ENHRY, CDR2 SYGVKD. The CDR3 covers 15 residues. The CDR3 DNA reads TGTGCCATCAGCCCGGGGGGAGCGGGTGGGGATGAGCAGTTCTTC. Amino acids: CAISPGGAGGDEQFF.

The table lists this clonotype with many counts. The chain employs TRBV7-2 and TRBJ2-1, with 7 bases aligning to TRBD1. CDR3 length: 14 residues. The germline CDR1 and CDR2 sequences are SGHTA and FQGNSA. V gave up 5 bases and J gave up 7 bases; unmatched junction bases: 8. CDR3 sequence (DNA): TGTGCCAGCAGCCCCGACAGGGTTTCGAATGAGCAGTTCTTC. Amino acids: CASSPDRVSNEQFF.

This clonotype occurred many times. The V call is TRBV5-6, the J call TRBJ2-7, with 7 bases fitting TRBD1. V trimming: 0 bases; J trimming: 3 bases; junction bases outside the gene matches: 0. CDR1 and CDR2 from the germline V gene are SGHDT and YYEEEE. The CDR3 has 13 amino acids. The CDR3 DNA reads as TGTGCCAGCAGCTTGGACAGGGGCTACGAGCAGTACTTC. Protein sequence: CASSLDRGYEQYF.

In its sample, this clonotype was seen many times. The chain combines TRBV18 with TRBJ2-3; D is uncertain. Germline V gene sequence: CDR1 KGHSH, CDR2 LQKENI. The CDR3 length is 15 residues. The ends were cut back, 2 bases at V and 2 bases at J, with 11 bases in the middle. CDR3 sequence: CASSPFLEYTDTQYF. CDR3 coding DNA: TGTGCCAGCTCACCATTTCTGGAATACACAGATACGCAGTATTTT.

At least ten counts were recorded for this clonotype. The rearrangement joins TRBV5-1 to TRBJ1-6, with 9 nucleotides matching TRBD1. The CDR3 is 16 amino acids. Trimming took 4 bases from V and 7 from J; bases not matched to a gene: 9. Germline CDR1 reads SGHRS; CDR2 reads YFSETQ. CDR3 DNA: TGCGCCAGCAGCGCGGGACAGGGAGCAACGAATTCACCCCTCCACTTT. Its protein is CASSAGQGATNSPLHF.

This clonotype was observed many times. CDR3 coding DNA: TGTGCCAGCAGTCCCCTGGATCCCCGAGGGAACGAGCAGTACTTC. Protein: CASSPLDPRGNEQYF. The V call is TRBV27, the J call TRBJ2-7, with D perhaps matching TRBD2 (5 bases). V lost 5 bases, J lost 5 bases, and 19 bases lay in between. The CDR3 has 15 amino acids. Germline V gene lookup returns CDR1 MNHEY and CDR2 SMNVEV (reference sequence).

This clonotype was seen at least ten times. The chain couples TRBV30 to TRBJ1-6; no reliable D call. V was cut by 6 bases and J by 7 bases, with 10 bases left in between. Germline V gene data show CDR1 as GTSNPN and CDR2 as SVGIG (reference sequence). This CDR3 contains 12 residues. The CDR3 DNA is TGTGCCTGCGGAGACGGAAATTCACCCCTCCACTTT. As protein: CACGDGNSPLHF.

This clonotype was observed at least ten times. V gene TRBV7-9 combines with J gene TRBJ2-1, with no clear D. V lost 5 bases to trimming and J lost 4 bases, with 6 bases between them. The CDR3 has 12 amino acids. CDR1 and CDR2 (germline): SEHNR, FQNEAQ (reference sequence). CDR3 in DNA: TGTGCCAGCAGCCCTACTTACAATGAGCAGTTCTTC. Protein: CASSPTYNEQFF.

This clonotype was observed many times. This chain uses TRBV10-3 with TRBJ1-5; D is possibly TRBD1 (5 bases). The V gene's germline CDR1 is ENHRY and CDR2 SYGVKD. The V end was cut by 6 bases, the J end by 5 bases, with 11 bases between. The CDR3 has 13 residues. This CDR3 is CAIRGRIDQPQHF. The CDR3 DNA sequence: TGTGCCATCAGGGGACGGATAGATCAGCCCCAGCATTTT.

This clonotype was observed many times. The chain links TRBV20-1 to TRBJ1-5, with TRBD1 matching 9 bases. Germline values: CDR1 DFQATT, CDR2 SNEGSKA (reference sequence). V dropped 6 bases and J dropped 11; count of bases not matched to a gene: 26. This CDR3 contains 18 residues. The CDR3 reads CSALGRGQGLANIRSQHF. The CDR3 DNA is TGCAGTGCGCTCGGACGCGGACAGGGGCTTGCAAACATTAGGTCCCAGCATTTT.

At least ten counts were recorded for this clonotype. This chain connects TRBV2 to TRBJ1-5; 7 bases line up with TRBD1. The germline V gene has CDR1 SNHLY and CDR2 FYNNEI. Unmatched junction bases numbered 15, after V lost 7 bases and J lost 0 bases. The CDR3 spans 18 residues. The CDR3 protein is CASTPEHAQGTSNQPQHF. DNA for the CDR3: TGTGCCAGCACCCCCGAACACGCACAGGGGACTAGCAATCAGCCCCAGCATTTT. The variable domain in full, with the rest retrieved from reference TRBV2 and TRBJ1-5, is EPEVTQTPSHQVTQMGQEVILRCVPISNHLYFYWYRQILGQKVEFLVSFYNNEISEKSEIFDDQFSVERPDGSNFTLKIRSTKLEDSAMYFCASTPEHAQGTSNQPQHFGDGTRLSIL.

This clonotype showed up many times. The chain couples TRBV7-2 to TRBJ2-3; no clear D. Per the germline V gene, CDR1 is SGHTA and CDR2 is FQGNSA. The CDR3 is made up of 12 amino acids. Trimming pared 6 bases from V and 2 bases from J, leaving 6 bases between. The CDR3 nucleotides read TGTGCCAGCAGACACAACACAGATACGCAGTATTTT. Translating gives CASRHNTDTQYF.

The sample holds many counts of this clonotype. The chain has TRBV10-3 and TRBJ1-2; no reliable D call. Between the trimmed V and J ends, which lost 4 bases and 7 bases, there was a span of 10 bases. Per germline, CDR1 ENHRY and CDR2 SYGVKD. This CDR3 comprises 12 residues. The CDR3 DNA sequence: TGTGCCATCAGTGTCACAACCGCTGGCTACACCTTC. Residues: CAISVTTAGYTF.

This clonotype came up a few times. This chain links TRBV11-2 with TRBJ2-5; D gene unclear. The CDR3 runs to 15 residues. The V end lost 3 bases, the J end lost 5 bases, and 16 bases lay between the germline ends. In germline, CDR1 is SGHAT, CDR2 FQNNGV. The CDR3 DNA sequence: TGTGCCAGCAGCTTCGACCCCCCCCCCCGGGAGACCCAGTACTTC. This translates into CASSFDPPPRETQYF. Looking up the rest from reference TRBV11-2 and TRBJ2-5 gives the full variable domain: EAGVAQSPRYKIIEKRQSVAFWCNPISGHATLYWYQQILGQGPKLLIQFQNNGVVDDSQLPKDRFSAERLKGVDSTLKIQPAKLEDSAVYLCASSFDPPPRETQYFGPGTRLLVL.

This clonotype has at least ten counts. CDR3 sequence (DNA): TGCAGCGTTGAACCAGTTCAGGGGCCCCTGAACACTGAAGCTTTCTTT. Translation gives CSVEPVQGPLNTEAFF. This chain joins TRBV29-1 and TRBJ1-1, with D possibly being TRBD1 (6 bases). Trimming stripped 2 bases from V and 0 bases from J, with 16 bases between. CDR1 SQVTM and CDR2 ANQGSEA come from the germline V gene. The CDR3 spans 16 residues.

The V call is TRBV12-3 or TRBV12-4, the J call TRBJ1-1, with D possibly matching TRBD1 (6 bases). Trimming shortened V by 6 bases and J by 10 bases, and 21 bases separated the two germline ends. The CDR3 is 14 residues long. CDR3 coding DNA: TGTGCCAGCAGCGCCGGGAAGGGGGGTCTTGGAGCTTTCTTT. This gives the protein CASSAGKGGLGAFF.